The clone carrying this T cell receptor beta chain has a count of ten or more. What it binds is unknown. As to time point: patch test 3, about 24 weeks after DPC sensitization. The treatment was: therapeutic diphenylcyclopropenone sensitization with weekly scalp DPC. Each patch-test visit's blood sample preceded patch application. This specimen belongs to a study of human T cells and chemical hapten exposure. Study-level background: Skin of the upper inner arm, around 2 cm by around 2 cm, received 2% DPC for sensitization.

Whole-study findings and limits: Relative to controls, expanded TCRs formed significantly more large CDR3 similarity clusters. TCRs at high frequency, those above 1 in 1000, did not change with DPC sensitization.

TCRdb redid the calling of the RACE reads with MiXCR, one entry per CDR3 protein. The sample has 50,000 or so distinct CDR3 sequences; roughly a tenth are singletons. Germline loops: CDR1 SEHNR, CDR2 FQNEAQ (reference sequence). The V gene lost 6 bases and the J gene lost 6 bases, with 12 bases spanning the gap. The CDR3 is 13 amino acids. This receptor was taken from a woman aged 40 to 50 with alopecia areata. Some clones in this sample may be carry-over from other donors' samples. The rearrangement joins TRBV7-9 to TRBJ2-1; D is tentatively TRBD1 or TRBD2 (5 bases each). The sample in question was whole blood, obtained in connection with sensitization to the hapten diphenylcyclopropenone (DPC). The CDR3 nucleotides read TGTGCCAGCAGACCGGGACGGTCCAATGAGCAGTTCTTC. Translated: CASRPGRSNEQFF.